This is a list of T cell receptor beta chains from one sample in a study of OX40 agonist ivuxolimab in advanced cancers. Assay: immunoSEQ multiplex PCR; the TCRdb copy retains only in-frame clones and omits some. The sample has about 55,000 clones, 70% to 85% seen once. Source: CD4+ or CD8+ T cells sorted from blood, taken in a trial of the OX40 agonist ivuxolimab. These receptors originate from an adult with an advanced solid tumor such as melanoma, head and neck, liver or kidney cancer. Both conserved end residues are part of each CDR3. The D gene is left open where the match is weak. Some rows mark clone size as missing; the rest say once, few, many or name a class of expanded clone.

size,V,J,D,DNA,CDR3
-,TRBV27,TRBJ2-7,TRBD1,TGTGCCAGCAGTTTATTGTCAGGGGGTAGGTACGAGCAGTACTTC,CASSLLSGGRYEQYF
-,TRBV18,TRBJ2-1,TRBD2,TGTGCCAGCTCTCGGACTAGCGGACCAAATGAGCAGTTCTTC,CASSRTSGPNEQFF
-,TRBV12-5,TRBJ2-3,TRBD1,TGTGCTAGTGGTTTGGGGACAGGGAGAACAGATACGCAGTATTTT,CASGLGTGRTDTQYF
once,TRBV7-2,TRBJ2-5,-,TGTGCCAGCAGCCGTCGGACGGAAGAGACCCAGTACTTC,CASSRRTEETQYF
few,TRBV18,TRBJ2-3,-,TGTGCCAGCTCACCAAAAACAGATACGCAGTATTTT,CASSPKTDTQYF
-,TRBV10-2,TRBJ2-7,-,TGCGCCAGCAGTGAACCTCAGGGTGGCCGAGGCGAGCAGTACTTC,CASSEPQGGRGEQYF
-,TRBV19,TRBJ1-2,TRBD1,TGTGCCAGTATCGAGGGGGCAGGAGGGTCGCATGGCTACACCTTC,CASIEGAGGSHGYTF
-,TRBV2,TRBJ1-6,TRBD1,TGTGCCAGCCGGGACAGGGGAGTGGCACCCCTCCACTTT,CASRDRGVAPLHF
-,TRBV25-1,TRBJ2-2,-,TGTGCCAGCAGTGAATGGGGGGAGCTGTTTTTT,CASSEWGELFF
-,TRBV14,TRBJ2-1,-,TGTGCCAGCAGCCAACGATCCCTAGGGGAGGTGGATGAGCAGTTCTTC,CASSQRSLGEVDEQFF
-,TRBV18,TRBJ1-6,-,TGTGCCAGCTCACTCTTTACAGGGCCAGGGTCACCCCTCCACTTT,CASSLFTGPGSPLHF
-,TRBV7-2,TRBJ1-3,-,TGTGCCAGCACCTCATCTGGAAACACCATATATTTT,CASTSSGNTIYF
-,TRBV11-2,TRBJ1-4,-,TGTGCCAGCAGCCCAAGGGTAAATGAAAAACTGTTTTTT,CASSPRVNEKLFF
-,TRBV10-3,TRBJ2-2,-,TGTGCCATCAGTGGGACGGGCCCCGGGGAGCTGTTTTTT,CAISGTGPGELFF
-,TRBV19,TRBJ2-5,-,TGTGCCAGTAGTATCGGGACCCACGGGGAGACCCAGTACTTC,CASSIGTHGETQYF
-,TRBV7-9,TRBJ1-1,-,TGTGCCAGCAGCTACCACATGACGAACACTGAAGCTTTCTTT,CASSYHMTNTEAFF
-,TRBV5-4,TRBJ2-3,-,TGTGCCAGCAGTAGGCAAGATACGCAGTATTTT,CASSRQDTQYF
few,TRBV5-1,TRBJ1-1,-,TGCGCCAGCAGGACGGGGGGCGGCACTGAAGCTTTCTTT,CASRTGGGTEAFF
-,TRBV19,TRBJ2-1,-,TGTGCCAGTAGGGCTAGCGCAAACAATGAGCAGTTCTTC,CASRASANNEQFF
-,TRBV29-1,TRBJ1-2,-,TGCAGCGTTGAACTGTACTATGGCTACACCTTC,CSVELYYGYTF
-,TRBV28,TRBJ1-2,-,TGTGCCAGCAGTTTAACGGCAGCCCTGCGGGGCTACACCTTC,CASSLTAALRGYTF
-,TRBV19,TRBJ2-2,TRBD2,TGTGCCAGTAGAACAGCAGGCGGGGGGGCGGACACCGGGGAGCTGTTTTTT,CASRTAGGGADTGELFF
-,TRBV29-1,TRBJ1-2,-,TGCAGCGAGTTAACAGTAGGCACCAATGGCTACACCTTC,CSELTVGTNGYTF
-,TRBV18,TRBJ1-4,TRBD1,TGTGCCAGCTCACGAAACAGGGGCTCAACTAATGAAAAACTGTTTTTT,CASSRNRGSTNEKLFF